This entry describes one T cell receptor beta chain. Its specificity is unknown. The sample originates from a study of cytomegalovirus exposure and HLA in healthy donors. Points from the study as a whole: Further analysis, carried out later, found HLA-associated TCR beta chains more clonally expanded than equally common other chains. Being productive about 87% or about 30% of the time was typical of most TCR beta V segments in an earlier analysis. The study flagged roughly 150 TCR beta chains as cytomegalovirus-associated.

13 Jbeta primers and 60 Vbeta primers were used for the PCR. The data were produced by immunoSEQ multiplex PCR, yet TCRdb's version contains in-frame clones alone and is incomplete. Its table records 63,000 or so clones. The specimen was PBMCs. The receptor was derived from a boy younger than 18 in good health and CMV-seronegative.

The CDR3 DNA is TGTGCCAGCAGCTTTAACACAGGGGGGACCACTGAAGCTTTCTTT. Translation gives CASSFNTGGTTEAFF. The chain links TRBV11-2 to TRBJ1-1; 8 positions match TRBD1. V dropped 3 bases and J dropped 4; count of bases not matched to a gene: 7. This CDR3 is 15 amino acids long. CDR1 and CDR2 from the germline V gene are SGHAT and FQNNGV.